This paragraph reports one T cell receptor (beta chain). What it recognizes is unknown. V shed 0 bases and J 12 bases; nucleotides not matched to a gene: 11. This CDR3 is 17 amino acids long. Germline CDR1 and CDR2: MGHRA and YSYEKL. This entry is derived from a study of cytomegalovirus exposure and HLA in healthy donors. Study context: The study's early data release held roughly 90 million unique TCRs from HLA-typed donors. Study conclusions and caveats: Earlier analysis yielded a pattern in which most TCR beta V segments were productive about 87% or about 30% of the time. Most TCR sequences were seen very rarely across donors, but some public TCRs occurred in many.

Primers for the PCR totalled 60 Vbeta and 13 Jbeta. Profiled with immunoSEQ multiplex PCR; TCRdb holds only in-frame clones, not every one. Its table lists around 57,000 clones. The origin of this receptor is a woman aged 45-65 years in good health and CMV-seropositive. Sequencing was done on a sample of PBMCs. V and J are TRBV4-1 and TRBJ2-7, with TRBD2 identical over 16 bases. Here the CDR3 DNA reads TGCGCCAGCAGCCAAGATCGGGGGACTAGCGGGAGGGCCGGTCGGTACTTC. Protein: CASSQDRGTSGRAGRYF.